One and the same sample provided the 12 T cell receptor beta chains below, sequenced in a study of blood T cell repertoires in COVID-19. Sequencing was performed with immunoSEQ multiplex PCR; in TCRdb, only in-frame clones are kept and a portion is missing. Here the sample spans around 190,000 clones, around 80% being singletons. The specimen sequenced was peripheral blood. The receptors derive from a human donor in a cohort sampled during active COVID-19.

The rearrangement uses TRBV29-1 and TRBJ2-5; 11 bases match TRBD1. Germline CDR1 SQVTM, CDR2 ANQGSEA. The CDR3 contains 13 residues. The CDR3 DNA reads as TGCAGTACGGGGACAGGGGGGATCGAGACCCAGTACTTC. It is translated as CSTGTGGIETQYF.

This chain uses TRBV21-1 with TRBJ1-5; TRBD1 was called by the table and not checked on the DNA. TRBV21-1 is termed a pseudogene. The CDR3 consists of 17 residues. The CDR3 nucleotides are TGTGCCAGCAGCAAAGTCCGTAACAGGGGACGAAATCAGCCCCAGCATTTT. Encoded protein: CASSKVRNRGRNQPQHF.

V is TRBV7-9 and J is TRBJ2-1, with 12 bases aligning to TRBD2. Per the germline V gene, CDR1 is SEHNR and CDR2 is FQNEAQ (reference sequence). The CDR3 spans 18 residues. V was pared by 5 bases and J by 6 bases, with 14 bases of the junction left unmatched. The CDR3 is CASSLKGWTSGAGNEQFF. The CDR3 coding sequence is TGTGCCAGCAGCCTCAAGGGGTGGACTAGCGGGGCCGGCAATGAGCAGTTCTTC.

This clone has a handful of counts. This chain connects TRBV29-1 to TRBJ2-1, with D perhaps matching TRBD2 (5 bases). CDR3 length: 13 residues. Trimming left V 5 bases short and J 8 bases short, with 16 bases between. CDR1 SQVTM and CDR2 ANQGSEA come from the germline V gene. CDR3 coding DNA: TGCAGCGTTCCGAACCCGGGGTCGGATGAGCAGTTCTTC. Protein sequence: CSVPNPGSDEQFF.

This chain links TRBV13 with TRBJ2-1, with a possible D match to TRBD1 (5 bases). This CDR3 region has 14 residues. CDR1 is PRHDT and CDR2 is FYEKMQ in the germline V gene (reference sequence). V lost 0 bases to trimming and J lost 3 bases, with 6 bases between them. DNA of the CDR3: TGTGCCAGCAGCTTAGGAGGGGTCTACAATGAGCAGTTCTTC. Amino acids: CASSLGGVYNEQFF.

The chain uses TRBV10-3 and TRBJ2-2, with D perhaps matching TRBD1 (5 bases). The germline CDR1 and CDR2 sequences are ENHRY and SYGVKD. Trimming left V 0 bases short and J 3 bases short, with 8 bases between. The CDR3 sequence is 15 residues long. This CDR3 reads CAISESAGYTGELFF. CDR3 nucleotide sequence: TGTGCCATCAGTGAGTCGGCAGGGTACACCGGGGAGCTGTTTTTT.

This clone was seen only once. This chain uses TRBV2 with TRBJ1-3; TRBD1 matches at 7 bases. The CDR3 spans 16 residues. Germline CDR1 SNHLY, CDR2 FYNNEI. Unmatched junction bases numbered 9, after V lost 3 bases and J lost 4 bases. CDR3 residues: CASSDWTGQKGNTIYF. The CDR3 region has the DNA TGTGCCAGCAGTGACTGGACAGGACAAAAGGGAAACACCATATATTTT.

The V gene is TRBV7-6, the J gene TRBJ1-5; no firm D call. Germline assignment: CDR1 SGHVS and CDR2 FNYEAQ. The CDR3 runs to 18 residues. Trimming took 1 base from V and 5 from J, leaving 21 bases between them. The CDR3 DNA reads TGTGCCAGCAGCTTAGGCCCCACGGGAGTTGGACTTGATCAGCCCCAGCATTTT. Translation: CASSLGPTGVGLDQPQHF. Full variable domain (rest looked up from reference TRBV7-6 and TRBJ1-5): GAGVSQSPRYKVTKRGQDVALRCDPISGHVSLYWYRQALGQGPEFLTYFNYEAQQDKSGLPNDRFSAERPEGSISTLTIQRTEQRDSAMYRCASSLGPTGVGLDQPQHFGDGTRLSIL.

This CDR3 reads CASSRYRDRDVLGQYF. The CDR3 DNA follows: TGTGCCAGTAGCAGATACCGGGACAGGGATGTATTGGGGCAGTACTTC. This sequence joins TRBV19 and TRBJ2-7; 9 bases are a match to TRBD1. J lost 9 bases, V lost 6 bases, and 18 bases had no gene match. CDR1 is LNHDA, CDR2 SQIVND, per germline (reference sequence). The CDR3 is made up of 16 amino acids.

A single count supports this clone. The rearrangement joins TRBV2 to TRBJ1-2, with a weak D call TRBD1 (6 bases). This CDR3 comprises 15 residues. Between the trimmed V and J ends, which lost 3 bases and 5 bases, there was a span of 16 bases. CDR1 and CDR2 (germline): SNHLY, FYNNEI. The CDR3 DNA reads as TGTGCCAGCAGTGACCCGTCCCGGACAGTATATGGCTACACCTTC. This codes for CASSDPSRTVYGYTF.

This chain uses TRBV6-2 or TRBV6-3 with TRBJ2-1; D might be TRBD2 (6 bases). CDR1 is MNHEY, CDR2 SVGEGT, per germline. This CDR3 has 21 residues. The ends were cut back, 2 bases at V and 2 bases at J, with 28 bases in the middle. The CDR3 region is CASSYQLNGGKEYTAYNEQFF. DNA for the CDR3: TGTGCCAGCAGTTACCAGCTTAATGGGGGGAAAGAATATACGGCCTACAATGAGCAGTTCTTC.

This clone appeared a single time. The rearrangement uses TRBV15 and TRBJ1-2, with TRBD1 matching over 9 bases. Germline V gene data show CDR1 as LNHNV and CDR2 as YYDKDF (reference sequence). V was pared by 2 bases and J by 7 bases, with 8 bases of the junction left unmatched. The CDR3 consists of 15 residues. CDR3 DNA: TGTGCCACCAGCAGACCCATGACAGGGGGAGGTGGCTACACCTTC. Residues: CATSRPMTGGGGYTF.